A selection of T cell receptor beta chains follows, all from one sample in a study of CD8 T cells in ankylosing spondylitis. TCRdb reprocessed the 5' RACE reads via MiXCR and lists one record per CDR3 protein. The repertoire has some 240,000 distinct CDR3 sequences, around 9.2% of them found once; the top ten carry around 7%. Sample: blood, either unsorted or a sorted T cell fraction (not recorded which). These receptors were obtained from a male donor with ankylosing spondylitis or in good health (not recorded which). Each CDR3 is given with its conserved first and last residue. Fields, in order: J gene, D gene, clone size, V gene, CDR3 protein, CDR3 DNA. The D gene is left open where the match is weak. Size values are once, few and many counts, or a class for expanded clones, and some rows have none.

>TRBJ1-3|.|.|TRBV20-1
CSARQNSGNTIYF
TGCAGTGCAAGACAGAACTCTGGAAACACCATATATTTT
>TRBJ2-1|.|many|TRBV6-5
CASSYGQGDEQFF
TGTGCCAGCAGTTACGGGCAGGGCGATGAGCAGTTCTTC
>TRBJ2-5|.|few|TRBV20-1
CSASAPGMTRSGTQYF
TGCAGTGCTAGTGCCCCCGGGATGACGAGATCGGGGACCCAGTACTTC
>TRBJ2-1|TRBD2|few|TRBV30
CAWIPNPGTSNEQFF
TGTGCCTGGATCCCTAACCCCGGGACTAGCAATGAGCAGTTCTTC
>TRBJ1-1|.|few|TRBV6-1
CASSGELHTEAFF
TGTGCCAGCAGTGGGGAGTTGCACACTGAAGCTTTCTTT
>TRBJ2-5|TRBD2|many|TRBV5-1
CASSGREAPRIQETQYF
TGCGCCAGCAGCGGCCGGGAGGCCCCAAGGATCCAAGAGACCCAGTACTTC
>TRBJ2-2|TRBD2|few|TRBV7-9
CASSSSGRTGELFF
TGTGCCAGCAGCTCTAGCGGGAGAACCGGGGAGCTGTTTTTT
>TRBJ2-1|.|many|TRBV20-1
CSASRTYNEQFF
TGCAGTGCTAGTAGGACCTACAATGAGCAGTTCTTC
>TRBJ2-5|.|.|TRBV7-9
CASSPSVEARETQYF
TGTGCCAGCAGCCCCTCGGTGGAAGCGAGGGAGACCCAGTACTTC
>TRBJ1-2|TRBD1|.|TRBV5-4
CASSDGTAYGYTF
TGTGCCAGCAGCGACGGGACAGCGTATGGCTACACCTTC
>TRBJ2-2|.|many|TRBV5-1
CASSLDGENTGELFF
TGCGCCAGCAGCTTGGACGGAGAGAACACCGGGGAGCTGTTTTTT
>TRBJ2-1|TRBD1|many|TRBV10-3
CAISGGRTGAIAYNEQFF
TGTGCCATCAGTGGAGGGAGGACAGGGGCGATCGCTTACAATGAGCAGTTCTTC
>TRBJ2-1|.|many|TRBV10-3
CAISDPESHQLYEQFF
TGTGCCATCAGTGACCCCGAGTCCCATCAATTGTATGAGCAGTTCTTC
>TRBJ2-5|.|many|TRBV20-1
CSARDGERPAQETQYF
TGCAGTGCTAGAGATGGCGAGAGGCCAGCTCAAGAGACCCAGTACTTC
>TRBJ1-2|.|few|TRBV29-1
CSVEDVFRGYGYTF
TGCAGCGTTGAAGATGTATTTCGCGGGTACGGCTACACCTTC
>TRBJ2-1|TRBD2|many|TRBV10-3
CAIGGLAGIYNEQFF
TGTGCCATCGGGGGACTAGCGGGGATCTACAATGAGCAGTTCTTC
>TRBJ2-1|.|many|TRBV5-1
CASSSLPDEQFF
TGCGCCAGCAGCTCCCTCCCAGATGAGCAGTTCTTC
>TRBJ2-1|TRBD1|.|TRBV6-1
CASNPGTGGSNEQFF
TGTGCCAGCAATCCCGGGACAGGGGGCTCCAATGAGCAGTTCTTC
>TRBJ1-5|.|many|TRBV20-1
CSAQGPNQPQHF
TGCAGTGCCCAGGGACCCAATCAGCCCCAGCATTTT
>TRBJ2-2|TRBD2|.|TRBV4-3
CASSQGREGGSGELFF
TGCGCCAGCAGCCAAGGACGGGAGGGAGGATCCGGGGAGCTGTTTTTT
>TRBJ2-3|.|many|TRBV5-6
CASSWRDSMSTDTQYF
TGTGCCAGCAGCTGGCGGGACTCCATGAGCACAGATACGCAGTATTTT
>TRBJ2-5|.|many|TRBV27
CASGEPQETQYF
TGTGCCTCAGGAGAACCCCAAGAGACCCAGTACTTC
>TRBJ2-2|.|.|TRBV11-1
CASSPRPLGFRNTGELFF
TGTGCCAGCAGCCCGCGGCCGTTGGGTTTCCGTAACACCGGGGAGCTGTTTTTT
>TRBJ2-7|.|.|TRBV20-1
CSASQGREQYF
TGCAGTGCATCTCAGGGGCGCGAGCAGTACTTC
>TRBJ2-3|.|.|TRBV10-3
CAISEDVGRGNGNTQYF
TGTGCCATCAGTGAGGATGTTGGTCGGGGGAATGGAAATACGCAGTATTTT
>TRBJ2-7|.|few|TRBV5-1
CASSLGRDTYEQYF
TGCGCCAGCAGCTTGGGCCGGGACACCTACGAGCAGTACTTC
>TRBJ1-4|.|many|TRBV5-1
CASSHVKGHPNEKLFF
TGCGCCAGCAGCCATGTAAAAGGACATCCGAATGAAAAACTGTTTTTT
>TRBJ1-2|.|.|TRBV25-1
CASSESDHYGYTF
TGTGCCAGCAGTGAATCGGACCACTATGGCTACACCTTC
>TRBJ2-6|.|few|TRBV7-6
CASSRRGGNSGANVLTF
TGTGCCAGCAGCCGCAGGGGAGGAAACTCTGGGGCCAACGTCCTGACTTTC
>TRBJ2-7|.|many|TRBV20-1
CSASRGSYEQYF
TGCAGTGCTAGCCGGGGGTCCTACGAGCAGTACTTC
>TRBJ2-1|TRBD1|many|TRBV5-1
CASSSGQANEQFF
TGCGCCAGCAGCTCGGGACAGGCCAATGAGCAGTTCTTC
>TRBJ2-2|.|many|TRBV18
CASSPPGERIQSTGELFF
TGTGCCAGCTCACCGCCCGGGGAGAGGATACAGTCCACCGGGGAGCTGTTTTTT
>TRBJ1-1|.|.|TRBV7-8
CASSLFSGRDTEAFF
TGTGCCAGCAGCTTATTCAGCGGAAGGGACACTGAAGCTTTCTTT
>TRBJ1-1|.|many|TRBV12-3/TRBV12-4
CASSVGRHEAFF
TGTGCCAGCAGTGTGGGCAGGCATGAAGCTTTCTTT
>TRBJ2-2|.|.|TRBV4-2
CASSQVRMNTGELFF
TGTGCCAGCAGCCAAGTACGAATGAACACCGGGGAGCTGTTTTTT
>TRBJ2-1|TRBD2|many|TRBV9
CASSAASGAHNEQFF
TGTGCCAGCAGCGCTGCTAGCGGGGCCCACAATGAGCAGTTCTTC
>TRBJ2-7|.|.|TRBV5-1
CASSLDPGRSSYEQYF
TGCGCCAGCAGCTTGGACCCGGGACGGAGCTCCTACGAGCAGTACTTC
>TRBJ2-7|TRBD1|.|TRBV3-1
CASSPAPSGQGAYEQYF
TGTGCCAGCAGCCCAGCCCCCTCCGGACAGGGGGCCTACGAGCAGTACTTC
>TRBJ2-7|.|many|TRBV7-9
CASSLRDSAYEQYF
TGTGCCAGCAGCCTCAGGGACTCAGCCTACGAGCAGTACTTC
>TRBJ2-3|.|few|TRBV18
CASSPLERQGTSDTQYF
TGTGCCAGCTCACCACTCGAGCGGCAGGGGACATCAGATACGCAGTATTTT
>TRBJ1-1|.|many|TRBV4-3
CASSQDRGGMTEAFF
TGCGCCAGCAGCCAAGATCGGGGAGGGATGACTGAAGCTTTCTTT
>TRBJ1-5|.|.|TRBV3-1
CASSQEHSYQPQHF
TGTGCCAGCAGCCAAGAGCACTCGTATCAGCCCCAGCATTTT
>TRBJ1-1|.|many|TRBV29-1
CSAPTRLNTEAFF
TGCAGCGCCCCGACACGGCTGAACACTGAAGCTTTCTTT
>TRBJ1-6|.|many|TRBV12-5
CASAPLYNSPLHF
TGTGCTAGTGCCCCCCTCTATAATTCACCCCTCCACTTT
>TRBJ1-2|TRBD1|few|TRBV18
CASSPERQGTNYGYTF
TGTGCCAGCTCACCAGAGAGACAGGGGACGAACTATGGCTACACCTTC
>TRBJ2-1|.|.|TRBV5-1
CASSLKEGPPNEQFF
TGCGCCAGCAGCTTGAAGGAGGGGCCTCCCAATGAGCAGTTCTTC
>TRBJ1-2|TRBD1|many|TRBV20-1
CSASETGGYGYTF
TGCAGTGCTAGTGAGACAGGGGGCTATGGCTACACCTTC
>TRBJ2-3|.|few|TRBV18
CASSPFAGRAGADTQYF
TGTGCCAGCTCACCATTCGCGGGCAGGGCAGGAGCAGATACGCAGTATTTT
>TRBJ2-1|TRBD1|many|TRBV20-1
CSASGSGGPFLYNEQFF
TGCAGTGCTAGTGGGTCAGGGGGTCCTTTCCTCTACAATGAGCAGTTCTTC
>TRBJ1-1|.|.|TRBV5-1
CASSLRGGSEAFF
TGCGCCAGCAGCTTAAGGGGGGGAAGCGAAGCTTTCTTT
>TRBJ2-5|.|many|TRBV20-1
CSATRGAQETQYF
TGCAGTGCTACCCGGGGGGCCCAAGAGACCCAGTACTTC
>TRBJ1-2|.|many|TRBV12-3/TRBV12-4
CASSGPNYGYTF
TGTGCCAGCAGCGGCCCTAACTATGGCTACACCTTC
>TRBJ2-5|.|many|TRBV5-1
CASSLKGLRETQYF
TGCGCCAGCAGCTTGAAGGGCTTGCGAGAGACCCAGTACTTC
>TRBJ1-1|.|many|TRBV7-7
CASSPTMNTEAFF
TGTGCTAGCAGCCCTACAATGAACACTGAAGCTTTCTTT